This passage covers 13 T cell receptor beta chains from one sample sequenced in a study of response to subunit inactivated influenza vaccine. TCRdb reanalysed the RT-PCR reads using MiXCR and keeps one entry per CDR3 protein. The table lists around 470,000 distinct CDR3 sequences, more than 7% of them singletons. The specimen comprised PBMCs from blood, sampled around 25 months after vaccination. These receptors came from a man between 50 and 70 years old who received an inactivated influenza vaccine.

This clonotype has more than one count but fewer than ten. The rearrangement joins TRBV20-1 to TRBJ2-1; 7 nucleotides line up with TRBD2. The CDR3 is made up of 14 amino acids. In germline, CDR1 is DFQATT, CDR2 SNEGSKA (reference sequence). The trim removed 3 bases at V and 7 bases at J, leaving 9 bases unmatched. CDR3: CSASRGRLLNEQFF. As DNA, the CDR3 is TGCAGTGCTAGTCGCGGGAGACTTTTGAATGAGCAGTTCTTC.

This clonotype was seen at least ten times. The chain links TRBV29-1 to TRBJ2-3, with 7 bases lining up with TRBD1. The CDR3 has 13 residues. The junction had 5 bases not matched to a gene; V was cut back by 8 bases and J by 0 bases. The germline V gene has CDR1 SQVTM and CDR2 ANQGSEA. The CDR3: CSFWTGSTDTQYF. The CDR3 region has the DNA TGCAGCTTCTGGACAGGAAGCACAGATACGCAGTATTTT.

This chain joins TRBV7-8 and TRBJ2-7; 9 bases are shared with TRBD2. This CDR3 is 17 amino acids long. With V trimmed by 0 bases and J by 1 base, 7 bases remained unmatched. Per the germline V gene, CDR1 is SGHVS and CDR2 is FQNEAQ. The CDR3 region is CASSLAVAGDRSYEQYF. CDR3 DNA sequence: TGTGCCAGCAGCTTAGCGGTAGCGGGAGATAGATCCTACGAGCAGTACTTC.

This clonotype was counted at least ten times. The rearrangement joins TRBV4-2 to TRBJ2-4; D perhaps matches TRBD1 (6 bases). Between the trimmed V and J ends, which lost 4 bases and 1 base, there was a span of 14 bases. Germline CDR1 is LGHNA and CDR2 is YNFKEQ. The CDR3 is 16 amino acids. The CDR3 loop reads CASSPIPGEAKNIQYF. CDR3 DNA: TGTGCCAGCAGCCCCATCCCAGGGGAGGCCAAAAACATTCAGTACTTC.

The chain has TRBV27 and TRBJ2-6; weak D call: TRBD2 (6 bases). Per germline, CDR1 MNHEY and CDR2 SMNVEV (reference sequence). Trimming pared 10 bases from V and 0 bases from J, leaving 13 bases between. This CDR3 is 15 amino acids long. This CDR3 reads CATLPGLSGANVLTF. In DNA form, the CDR3 reads TGTGCCACCCTCCCGGGACTCTCTGGGGCCAACGTCCTGACTTTC.

This clonotype has a handful of counts. The chain carries TRBV20-1 and TRBJ2-7; a possible D gene is TRBD2 (6 bases). Per the germline V gene, CDR1 is DFQATT and CDR2 is SNEGSKA (reference sequence). The length of the CDR3 is 13 residues. Trimming cost V 6 bases and J 4 bases, with 16 bases left between them. The CDR3 sequence is CSAAGPYPYEQYF. CDR3 nucleotides: TGCAGTGCCGCGGGGCCATACCCATACGAGCAGTACTTC.

This clonotype turned up a few times. The CDR3 is CASSLVDGRPHF. The CDR3, as DNA: TGTGCCAGCAGCTTAGTGGACGGGCGGCCGCATTTT. The V call is TRBV7-2, the J call TRBJ1-5, with unresolved D. Germline CDR1 is SGHTA and CDR2 is FQGNSA. The CDR3 sequence is 12 residues long. Between the trimmed V and J ends, which lost 1 base and 15 bases, there was a span of 13 bases.

This clonotype was counted many times. The rearrangement joins TRBV5-1 to TRBJ2-1; D is tentatively TRBD1 or TRBD2 (5 bases each). The CDR3 covers 16 residues. Germline V gene lookup returns CDR1 SGHRS and CDR2 YFSETQ. V was shortened by 6 bases and J by 0 bases, with 16 bases between the two germline ends. CDR3 protein: CASNEGILSSYNEQFF. The CDR3 nucleotides read TGCGCCAGCAACGAGGGGATCCTTAGCTCCTACAATGAGCAGTTCTTC.

The chain carries TRBV15 and TRBJ2-2, with TRBD2 as a possible D gene (5 bases). Germline V gene data show CDR1 as LNHNV and CDR2 as YYDKDF (reference sequence). Trimming shortened V by 5 bases and J by 4 bases, and 14 bases separated the two germline ends. The CDR3 has 15 residues. CDR3 sequence (DNA): TGTGCCACCAGCGGGTTCCGAGGAGGCACCGGGGAGCTGTTTTTT. Amino acids: CATSGFRGGTGELFF.

This clonotype was recorded at least ten times. The chain joins TRBV12-3 or TRBV12-4 to TRBJ1-1; D is undetermined. This CDR3 is 15 amino acids long. V dropped 3 bases and J dropped 1 base, with 12 bases sitting between them. The CDR3 loop is CASSFPTNKNTEAFF. The CDR3 nucleotides are TGTGCCAGCAGTTTCCCGACGAATAAGAACACTGAAGCTTTCTTT.

This clonotype was seen at least ten times. The V call is TRBV5-5, the J call TRBJ2-5; TRBD1 agrees at 7 bases. CDR3 size: 15 residues. The ends lost 4 bases at V and 4 bases at J; junction bases unmatched: 10. Germline V CDR1 and CDR2: SGHKS, YYEKEE (reference sequence). The CDR3 sequence: CASSGKWDSAETQYF. The DNA for the CDR3 is TGTGCCAGCAGCGGCAAATGGGACAGCGCAGAGACCCAGTACTTC.

The CDR3 sequence: CASSQVGGGQQETQYF. Written as DNA, the CDR3 is TGTGCCAGCAGCCAAGTTGGGGGGGGGCAACAAGAGACCCAGTACTTC. The gene calls are TRBV4-2 and TRBJ2-5, with a tentative D call TRBD2 (7 bases). The CDR3 runs 16 residues. Germline loops: CDR1 LGHNA, CDR2 YNFKEQ. V lost 1 base, J lost 2 bases, and 14 bases lay in between.

The CDR3 spells CASSSGQELYEQYF. CDR3 DNA: TGTGCCAGCAGCTCCGGACAGGAACTATACGAGCAGTACTTC. The J gene is TRBJ2-7, the V gene TRBV7-9; TRBD1 matches 7 bases. The trim removed 4 bases at V and 4 bases at J, leaving 7 bases unmatched. The germline gives CDR1 SEHNR, CDR2 FQNEAQ (reference sequence). The CDR3 length is 14 residues.